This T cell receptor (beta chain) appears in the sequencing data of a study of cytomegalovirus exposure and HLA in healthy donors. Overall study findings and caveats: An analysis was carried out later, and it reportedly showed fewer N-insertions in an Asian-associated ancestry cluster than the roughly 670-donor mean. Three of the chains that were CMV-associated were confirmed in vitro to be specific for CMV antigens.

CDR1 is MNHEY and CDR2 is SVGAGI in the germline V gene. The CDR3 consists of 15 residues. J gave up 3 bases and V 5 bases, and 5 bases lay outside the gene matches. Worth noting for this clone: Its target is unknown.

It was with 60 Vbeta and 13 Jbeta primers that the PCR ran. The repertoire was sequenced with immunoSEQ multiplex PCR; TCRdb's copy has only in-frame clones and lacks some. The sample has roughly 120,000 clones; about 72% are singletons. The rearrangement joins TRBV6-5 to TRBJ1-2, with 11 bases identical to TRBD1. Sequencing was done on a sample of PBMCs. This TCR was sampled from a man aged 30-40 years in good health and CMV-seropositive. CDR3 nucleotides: TGTGCCAGCAGTACGCCGGGACAGGGGGACTATGGCTACACCTTC. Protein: CASSTPGQGDYGYTF.